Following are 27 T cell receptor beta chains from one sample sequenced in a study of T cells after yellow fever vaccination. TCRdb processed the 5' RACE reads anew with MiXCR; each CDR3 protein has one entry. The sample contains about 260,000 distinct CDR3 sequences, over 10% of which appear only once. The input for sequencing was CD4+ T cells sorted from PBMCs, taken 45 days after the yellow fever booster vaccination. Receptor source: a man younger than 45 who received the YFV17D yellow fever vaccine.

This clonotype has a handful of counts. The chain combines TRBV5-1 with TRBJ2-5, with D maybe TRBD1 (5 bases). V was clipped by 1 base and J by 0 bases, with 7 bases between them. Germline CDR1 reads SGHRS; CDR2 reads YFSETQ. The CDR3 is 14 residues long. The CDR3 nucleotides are TGCGCCAGCAGCTTGCAGGGTAACCAAGAGACCCAGTACTTC. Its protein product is CASSLQGNQETQYF.

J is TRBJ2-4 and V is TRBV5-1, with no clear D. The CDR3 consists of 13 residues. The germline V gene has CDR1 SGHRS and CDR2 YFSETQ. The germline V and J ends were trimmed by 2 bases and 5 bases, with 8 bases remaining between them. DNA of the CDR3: TGCGCCAGCAGCTTCCAACCCGAAAACATTCAGTACTTC. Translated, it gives CASSFQPENIQYF.

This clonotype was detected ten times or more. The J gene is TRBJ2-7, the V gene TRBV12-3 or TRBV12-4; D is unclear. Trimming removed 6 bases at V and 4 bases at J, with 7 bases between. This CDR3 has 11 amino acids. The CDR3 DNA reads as TGTGCCAGCAGCGTGGGTTACGAGCAGTACTTC. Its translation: CASSVGYEQYF.

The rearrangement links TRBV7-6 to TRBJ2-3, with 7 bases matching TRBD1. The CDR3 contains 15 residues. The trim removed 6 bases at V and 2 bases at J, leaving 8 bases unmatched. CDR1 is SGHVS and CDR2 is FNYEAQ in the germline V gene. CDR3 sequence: CASRTGTDPTDTQYF. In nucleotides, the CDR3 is TGTGCCAGCAGAACCGGGACAGACCCCACAGATACGCAGTATTTT.

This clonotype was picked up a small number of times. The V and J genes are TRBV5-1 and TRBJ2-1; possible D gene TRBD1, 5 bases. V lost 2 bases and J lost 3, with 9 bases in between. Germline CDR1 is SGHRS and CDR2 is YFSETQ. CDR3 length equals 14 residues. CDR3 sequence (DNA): TGCGCCAGCAGCTTCGGACAAAACTACAATGAGCAGTTCTTC. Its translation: CASSFGQNYNEQFF.

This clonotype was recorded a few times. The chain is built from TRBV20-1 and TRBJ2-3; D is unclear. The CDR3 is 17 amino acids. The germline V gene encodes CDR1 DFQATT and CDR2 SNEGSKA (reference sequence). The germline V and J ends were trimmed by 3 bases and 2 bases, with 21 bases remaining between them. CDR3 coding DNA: TGCAGTGCTAGTGAATTCGTAGGACCTTACCCCACAGATACGCAGTATTTT. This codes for CSASEFVGPYPTDTQYF.

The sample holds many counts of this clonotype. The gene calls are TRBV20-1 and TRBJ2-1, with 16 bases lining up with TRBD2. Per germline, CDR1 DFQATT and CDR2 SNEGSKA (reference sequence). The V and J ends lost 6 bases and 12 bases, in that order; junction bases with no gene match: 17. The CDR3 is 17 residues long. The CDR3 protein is CSAVGTSGRDPLSGQFF. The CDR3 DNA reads TGCAGTGCGGTCGGGACTAGCGGGAGGGATCCCCTTAGCGGGCAGTTCTTC.

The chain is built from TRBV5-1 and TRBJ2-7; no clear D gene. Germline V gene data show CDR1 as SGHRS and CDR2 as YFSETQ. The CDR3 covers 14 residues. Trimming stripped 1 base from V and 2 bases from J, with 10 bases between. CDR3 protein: CASSLRVEAYEQYF. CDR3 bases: TGCGCCAGCAGCTTGCGGGTTGAAGCCTACGAGCAGTACTTC.

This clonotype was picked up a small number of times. CDR3 sequence reads: CASSSGTSGTSDTQYF. CDR3 DNA sequence: TGCGCCAGCAGCTCGGGGACTAGCGGGACGTCAGATACGCAGTATTTT. The rearrangement uses TRBV5-1 and TRBJ2-3; 13 nucleotides line up with TRBD2. V lost 3 bases to trimming and J lost 4 bases; unmatched junction nucleotides: 5. Germline CDR1 SGHRS, CDR2 YFSETQ. This CDR3 has 16 amino acids.

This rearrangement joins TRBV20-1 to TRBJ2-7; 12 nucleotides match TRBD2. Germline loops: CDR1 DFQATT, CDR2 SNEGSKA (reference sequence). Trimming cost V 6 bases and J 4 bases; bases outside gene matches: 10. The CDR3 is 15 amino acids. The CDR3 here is CSAEPTSGRIYEQYF. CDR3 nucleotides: TGCAGTGCGGAGCCTACTAGCGGGAGGATATACGAGCAGTACTTC.

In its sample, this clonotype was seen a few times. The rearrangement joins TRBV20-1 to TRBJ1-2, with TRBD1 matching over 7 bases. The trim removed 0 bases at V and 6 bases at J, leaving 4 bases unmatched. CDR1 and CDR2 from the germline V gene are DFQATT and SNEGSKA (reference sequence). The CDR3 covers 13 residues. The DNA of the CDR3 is TGCAGTGCTAGAGATTGGGACAGCAATGGCTACACCTTC. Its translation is CSARDWDSNGYTF.

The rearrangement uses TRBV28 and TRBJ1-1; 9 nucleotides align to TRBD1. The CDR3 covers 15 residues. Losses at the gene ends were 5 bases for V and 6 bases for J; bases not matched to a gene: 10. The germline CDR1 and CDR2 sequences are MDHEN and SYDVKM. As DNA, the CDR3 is TGTGCCAGCAGTCAGTTACAGGGGGCGAAGGCTGAAGCTTTCTTT. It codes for CASSQLQGAKAEAFF.

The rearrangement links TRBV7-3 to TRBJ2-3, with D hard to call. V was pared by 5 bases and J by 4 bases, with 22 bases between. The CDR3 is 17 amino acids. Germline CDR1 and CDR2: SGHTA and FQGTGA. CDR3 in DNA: TGTGCCAGCAGCCCTCGACTCCAACTACAGACTCCAGATACGCAGTATTTT. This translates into CASSPRLQLQTPDTQYF.

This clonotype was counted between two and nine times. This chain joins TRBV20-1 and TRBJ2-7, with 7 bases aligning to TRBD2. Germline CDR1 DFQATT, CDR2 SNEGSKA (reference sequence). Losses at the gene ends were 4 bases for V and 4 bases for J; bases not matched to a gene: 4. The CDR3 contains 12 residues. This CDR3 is CSAIGGSYEQYF. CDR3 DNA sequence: TGCAGTGCTATCGGCGGGAGTTACGAGCAGTACTTC.

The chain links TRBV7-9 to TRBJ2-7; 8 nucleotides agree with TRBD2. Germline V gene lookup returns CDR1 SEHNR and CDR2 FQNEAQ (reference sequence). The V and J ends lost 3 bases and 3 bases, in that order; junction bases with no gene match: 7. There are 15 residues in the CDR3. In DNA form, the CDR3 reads TGTGCCAGCAGCTTTTGGGGACTAGATGACTACGAGCAGTACTTC. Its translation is CASSFWGLDDYEQYF.

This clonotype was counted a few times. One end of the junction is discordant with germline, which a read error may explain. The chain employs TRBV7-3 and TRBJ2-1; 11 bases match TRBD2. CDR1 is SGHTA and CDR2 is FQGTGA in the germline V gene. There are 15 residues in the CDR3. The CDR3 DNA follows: TGTGCCAGCAGCGTAACTAGCGGGAGAGCCTATGAGCAGTTCTTC. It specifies CASSVTSGRAYEQFF.

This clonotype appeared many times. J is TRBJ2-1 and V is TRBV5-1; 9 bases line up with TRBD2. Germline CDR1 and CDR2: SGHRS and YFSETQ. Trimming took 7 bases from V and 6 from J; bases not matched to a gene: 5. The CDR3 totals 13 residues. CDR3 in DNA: TGCGCCAGCCTAGCGGGATCCCGCAATGAGCAGTTCTTC. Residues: CASLAGSRNEQFF.

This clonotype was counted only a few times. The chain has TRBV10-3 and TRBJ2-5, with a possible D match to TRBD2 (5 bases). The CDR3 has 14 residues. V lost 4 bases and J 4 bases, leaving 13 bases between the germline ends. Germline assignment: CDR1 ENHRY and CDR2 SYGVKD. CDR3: CAISVRAAIETQYF. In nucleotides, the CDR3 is TGTGCCATCAGTGTAAGAGCGGCGATAGAGACCCAGTACTTC.

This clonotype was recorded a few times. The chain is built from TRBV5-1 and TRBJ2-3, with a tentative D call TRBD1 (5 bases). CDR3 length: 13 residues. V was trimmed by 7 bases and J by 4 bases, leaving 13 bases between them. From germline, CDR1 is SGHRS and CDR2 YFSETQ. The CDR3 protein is CASWVQGSDTQYF. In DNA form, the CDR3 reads TGCGCCAGCTGGGTTCAGGGCTCAGATACGCAGTATTTT. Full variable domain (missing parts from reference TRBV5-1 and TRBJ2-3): KAGVTQTPRYLIKTRGQQVTLSCSPISGHRSVSWYQQTPGQGLQFLFEYFSETQRNKGNFPGRFSGRQFSNSRSEMNVSTLELGDSALYLCASWVQGSDTQYFGPGTRLTVL.

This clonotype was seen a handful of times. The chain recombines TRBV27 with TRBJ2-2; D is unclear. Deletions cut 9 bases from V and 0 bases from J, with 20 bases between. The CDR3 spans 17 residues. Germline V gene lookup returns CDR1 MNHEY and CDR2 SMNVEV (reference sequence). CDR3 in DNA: TGTGCCAGTCCCCCCAGAATTTTGTGCCCGAACACCGGGGAGCTGTTTTTT. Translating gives CASPPRILCPNTGELFF.

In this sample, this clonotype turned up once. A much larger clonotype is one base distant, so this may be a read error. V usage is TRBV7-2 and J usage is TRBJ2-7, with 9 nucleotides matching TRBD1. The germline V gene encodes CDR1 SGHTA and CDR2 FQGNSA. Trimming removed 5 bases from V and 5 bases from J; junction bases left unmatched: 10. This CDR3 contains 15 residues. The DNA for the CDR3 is TGTGCCAGCAGCAGGGGACAGGGCGCAAGTCACGAGCAGTACTTC. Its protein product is CASSRGQGASHEQYF.

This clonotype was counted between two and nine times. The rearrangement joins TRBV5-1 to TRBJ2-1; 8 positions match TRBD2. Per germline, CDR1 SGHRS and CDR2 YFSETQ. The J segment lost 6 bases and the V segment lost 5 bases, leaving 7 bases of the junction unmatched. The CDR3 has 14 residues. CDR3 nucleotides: TGCGCCAGCAGTCCTCGGGAGGGCCGCAATGAGCAGTTCTTC. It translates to CASSPREGRNEQFF.

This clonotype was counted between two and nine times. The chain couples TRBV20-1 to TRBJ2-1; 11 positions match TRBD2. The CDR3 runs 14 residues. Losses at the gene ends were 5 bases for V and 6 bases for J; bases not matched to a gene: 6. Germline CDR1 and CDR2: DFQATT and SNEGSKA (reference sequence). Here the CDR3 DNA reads TGCAGTGCTGTTCTAGCGGGAGGATTCAATGAGCAGTTCTTC. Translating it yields CSAVLAGGFNEQFF.

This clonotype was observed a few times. CDR3 nucleotide sequence: TGTGCCAGCAGTTACTCGAGAGACGGAGAGACCCAGTACTTC. The encoded protein is CASSYSRDGETQYF. The rearrangement joins TRBV6-5 to TRBJ2-5; D remains unclear. The CDR3 is 14 amino acids. With 0 bases removed from V and 4 bases from J, the gap between germline ends came to 9 bases. Germline loops: CDR1 MNHEY, CDR2 SVGAGI.

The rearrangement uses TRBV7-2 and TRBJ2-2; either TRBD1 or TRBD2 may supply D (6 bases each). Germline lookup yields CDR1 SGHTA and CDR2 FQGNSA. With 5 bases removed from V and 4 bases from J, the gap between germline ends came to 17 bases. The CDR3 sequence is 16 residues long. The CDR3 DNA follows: TGTGCCAGCAGCCTTCGCTCGGGGGCGAGCACCGGGGAGCTGTTTTTT. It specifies CASSLRSGASTGELFF. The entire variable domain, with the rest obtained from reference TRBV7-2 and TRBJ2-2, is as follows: GAGVSQSPSNKVTEKGKDVELRCDPISGHTALYWYRQSLGQGLEFLIYFQGNSAPDKSGLPSDRFSAERTGGSVSTLTIQRTQQEDSAVYLCASSLRSGASTGELFFGEGSRLTVL.

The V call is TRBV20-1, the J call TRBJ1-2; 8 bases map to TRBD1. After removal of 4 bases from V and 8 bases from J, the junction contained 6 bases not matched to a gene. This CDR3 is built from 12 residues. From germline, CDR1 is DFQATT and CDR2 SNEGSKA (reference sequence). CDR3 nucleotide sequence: TGCAGTGCTATCGACAGGGGAGGAGGCTACACCTTC. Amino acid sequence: CSAIDRGGGYTF.

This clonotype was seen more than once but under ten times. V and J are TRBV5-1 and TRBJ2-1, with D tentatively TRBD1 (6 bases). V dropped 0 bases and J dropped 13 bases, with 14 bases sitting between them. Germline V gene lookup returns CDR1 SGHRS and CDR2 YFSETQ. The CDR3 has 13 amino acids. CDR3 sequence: CASSLDRKGGQFF. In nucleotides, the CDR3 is TGCGCCAGCAGCTTGGACAGGAAAGGGGGACAGTTCTTC.